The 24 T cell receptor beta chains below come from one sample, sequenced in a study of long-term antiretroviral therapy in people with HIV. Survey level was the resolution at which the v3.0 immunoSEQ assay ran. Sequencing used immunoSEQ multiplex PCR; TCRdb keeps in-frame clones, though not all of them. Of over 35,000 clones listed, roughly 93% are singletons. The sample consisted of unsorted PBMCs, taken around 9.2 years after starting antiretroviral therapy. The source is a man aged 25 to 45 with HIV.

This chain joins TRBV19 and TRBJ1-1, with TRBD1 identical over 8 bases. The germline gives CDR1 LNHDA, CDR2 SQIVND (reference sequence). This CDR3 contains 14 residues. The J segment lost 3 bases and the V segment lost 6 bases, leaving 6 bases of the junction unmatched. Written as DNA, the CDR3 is TGTGCCAGTAGGGGACAGGTCCGCTACACTGAAGCTTTCTTT. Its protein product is CASRGQVRYTEAFF.

Here the CDR3 reads CATSRGQISGAYTF. For the CDR3, the DNA is TGTGCCACCAGCAGAGGGCAGATATCCGGAGCCTACACCTTC. V usage is TRBV15 and J usage is TRBJ1-2; D is ambiguous. Trimming took off 1 base at V and 10 bases at J, with 16 bases between the two ends. The CDR3 covers 14 residues. Germline-derived CDR1 and CDR2 are LNHNV and YYDKDF (reference sequence).

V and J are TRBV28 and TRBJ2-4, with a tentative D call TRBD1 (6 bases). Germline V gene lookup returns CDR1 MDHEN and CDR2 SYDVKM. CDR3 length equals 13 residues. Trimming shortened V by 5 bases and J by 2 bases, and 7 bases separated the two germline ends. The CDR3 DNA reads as TGTGCCAGCAGTACAGGGTCCAAAAACATTCAGTACTTC. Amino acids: CASSTGSKNIQYF.

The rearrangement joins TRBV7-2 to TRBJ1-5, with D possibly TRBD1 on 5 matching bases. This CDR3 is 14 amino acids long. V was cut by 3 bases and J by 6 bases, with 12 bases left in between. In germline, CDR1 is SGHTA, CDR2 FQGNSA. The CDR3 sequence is CASSFPGWGQPQHF. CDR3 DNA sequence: TGTGCCAGCAGCTTTCCAGGGTGGGGTCAGCCCCAGCATTTT.

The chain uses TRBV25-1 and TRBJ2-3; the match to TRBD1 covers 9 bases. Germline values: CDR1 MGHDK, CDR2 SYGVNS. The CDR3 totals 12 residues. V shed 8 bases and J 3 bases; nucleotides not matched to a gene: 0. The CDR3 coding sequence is TGTGCCAGCGGGACAGGGACAGATACGCAGTATTTT. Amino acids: CASGTGTDTQYF.

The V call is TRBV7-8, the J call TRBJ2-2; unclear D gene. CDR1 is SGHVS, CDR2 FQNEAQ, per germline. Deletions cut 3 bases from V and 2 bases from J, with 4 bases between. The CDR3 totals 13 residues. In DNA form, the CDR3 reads TGTGCCAGCAGCTTGTATAACACCGGGGAGCTGTTTTTT. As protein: CASSLYNTGELFF.

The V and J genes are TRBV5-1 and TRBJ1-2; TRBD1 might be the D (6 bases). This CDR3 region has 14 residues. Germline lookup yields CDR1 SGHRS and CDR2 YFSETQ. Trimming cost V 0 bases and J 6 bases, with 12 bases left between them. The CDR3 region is CASSLGGQTDGYTF. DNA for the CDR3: TGCGCCAGCAGCTTGGGAGGACAGACGGATGGCTACACCTTC. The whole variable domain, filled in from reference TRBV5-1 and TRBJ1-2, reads KAGVTQTPRYLIKTRGQQVTLSCSPISGHRSVSWYQQTPGQGLQFLFEYFSETQRNKGNFPGRFSGRQFSNSRSEMNVSTLELGDSALYLCASSLGGQTDGYTFGSGTRLTVV.

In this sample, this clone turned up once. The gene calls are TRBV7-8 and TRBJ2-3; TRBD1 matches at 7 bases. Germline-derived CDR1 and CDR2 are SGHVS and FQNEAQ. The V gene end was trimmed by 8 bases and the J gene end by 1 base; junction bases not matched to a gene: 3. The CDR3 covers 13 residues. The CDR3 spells CASVQGGTDTQYF. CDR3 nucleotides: TGTGCCAGCGTTCAGGGGGGCACAGATACGCAGTATTTT.

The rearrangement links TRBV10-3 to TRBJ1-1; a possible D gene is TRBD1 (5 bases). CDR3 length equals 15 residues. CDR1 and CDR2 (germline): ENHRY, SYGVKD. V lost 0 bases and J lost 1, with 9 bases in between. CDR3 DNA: TGTGCCATCAGTGAGTCGCTGGGGGGGAACACTGAAGCTTTCTTT. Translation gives CAISESLGGNTEAFF.

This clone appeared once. The DNA of the CDR3 is TGTGCCAGCAGTGAACTGGGGGACACTGAAGCTTTCTTT. Amino acids: CASSELGDTEAFF. This rearrangement joins TRBV2 to TRBJ1-1; weak D call: TRBD1 (5 bases). V lost 2 bases and J 3 bases, leaving 7 bases between the germline ends. Germline V gene lookup returns CDR1 SNHLY and CDR2 FYNNEI. This CDR3 has 13 residues.

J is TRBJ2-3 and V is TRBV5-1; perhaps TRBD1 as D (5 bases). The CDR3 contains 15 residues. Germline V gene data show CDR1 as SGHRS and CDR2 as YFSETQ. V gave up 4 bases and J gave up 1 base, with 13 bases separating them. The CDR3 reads CASSQTVFGTDTQYF. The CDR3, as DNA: TGCGCCAGCAGCCAGACAGTTTTTGGCACAGATACGCAGTATTTT.

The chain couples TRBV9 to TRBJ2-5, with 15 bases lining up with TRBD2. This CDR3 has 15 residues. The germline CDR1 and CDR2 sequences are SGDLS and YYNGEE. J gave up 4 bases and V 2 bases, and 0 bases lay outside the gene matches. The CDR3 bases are TGTGCCAGCAGCGTGGGACTAGCGGGGGGAGAGACCCAGTACTTC. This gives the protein CASSVGLAGGETQYF.

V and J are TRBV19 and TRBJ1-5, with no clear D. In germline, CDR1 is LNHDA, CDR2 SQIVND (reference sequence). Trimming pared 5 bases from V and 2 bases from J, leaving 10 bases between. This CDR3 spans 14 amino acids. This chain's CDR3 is CASSADLGNQPQHF. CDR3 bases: TGTGCCAGTAGTGCGGACCTCGGCAATCAGCCCCAGCATTTT.

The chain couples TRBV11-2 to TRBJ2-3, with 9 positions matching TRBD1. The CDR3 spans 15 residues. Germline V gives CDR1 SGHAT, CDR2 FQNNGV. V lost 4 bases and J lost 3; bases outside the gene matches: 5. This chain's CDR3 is CASSSGTGSTDTQYF. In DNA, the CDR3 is TGTGCCAGCAGCTCCGGGACAGGGAGTACAGATACGCAGTATTTT.

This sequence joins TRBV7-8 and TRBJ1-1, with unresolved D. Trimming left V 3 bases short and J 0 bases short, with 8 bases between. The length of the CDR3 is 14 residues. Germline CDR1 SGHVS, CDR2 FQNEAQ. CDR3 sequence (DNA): TGTGCCAGCAGCTTTCGGGCAATGAACACTGAAGCTTTCTTT. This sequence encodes CASSFRAMNTEAFF.

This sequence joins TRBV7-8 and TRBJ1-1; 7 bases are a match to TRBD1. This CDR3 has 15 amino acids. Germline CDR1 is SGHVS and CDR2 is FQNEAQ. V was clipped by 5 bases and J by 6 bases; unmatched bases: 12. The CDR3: CASSPPAGGVPEAFF. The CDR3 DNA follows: TGTGCCAGCAGCCCACCCGCAGGGGGTGTTCCTGAAGCTTTCTTT.

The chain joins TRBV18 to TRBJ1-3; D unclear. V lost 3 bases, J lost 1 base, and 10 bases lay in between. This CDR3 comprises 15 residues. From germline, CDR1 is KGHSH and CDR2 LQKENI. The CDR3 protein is CASSPDPGSGNTIYF. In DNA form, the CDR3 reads TGTGCCAGCTCACCGGACCCTGGGTCTGGAAACACCATATATTTT.

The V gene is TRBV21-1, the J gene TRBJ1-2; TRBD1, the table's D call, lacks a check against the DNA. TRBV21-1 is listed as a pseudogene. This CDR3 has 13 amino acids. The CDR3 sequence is CASSGDRAGGYTF. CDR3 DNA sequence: TGTGCCAGCAGCGGGGACAGGGCCGGTGGCTACACCTTC.

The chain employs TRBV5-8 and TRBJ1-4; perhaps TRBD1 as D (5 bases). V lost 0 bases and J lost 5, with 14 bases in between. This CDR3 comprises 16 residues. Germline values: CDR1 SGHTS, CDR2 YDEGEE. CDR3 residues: CASSLGRQTKNEKLFF. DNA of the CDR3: TGTGCCAGCAGCTTGGGGCGACAGACGAAAAATGAAAAACTGTTTTTT.

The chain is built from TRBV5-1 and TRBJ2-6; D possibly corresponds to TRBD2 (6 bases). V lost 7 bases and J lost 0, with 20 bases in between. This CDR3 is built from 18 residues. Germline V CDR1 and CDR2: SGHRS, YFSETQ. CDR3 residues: CASRVGREEVSGANVLTF. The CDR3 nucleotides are TGCGCCAGCCGGGTCGGGAGAGAAGAGGTCTCTGGGGCCAACGTCCTGACTTTC.

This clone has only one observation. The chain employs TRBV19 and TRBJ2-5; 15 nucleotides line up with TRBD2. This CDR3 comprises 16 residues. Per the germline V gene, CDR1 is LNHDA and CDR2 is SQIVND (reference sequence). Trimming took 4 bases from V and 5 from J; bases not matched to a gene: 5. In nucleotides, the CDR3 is TGTGCCAGTAGTACGGGGACTAGCGGGGGGCTGGAGACCCAGTACTTC. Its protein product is CASSTGTSGGLETQYF.

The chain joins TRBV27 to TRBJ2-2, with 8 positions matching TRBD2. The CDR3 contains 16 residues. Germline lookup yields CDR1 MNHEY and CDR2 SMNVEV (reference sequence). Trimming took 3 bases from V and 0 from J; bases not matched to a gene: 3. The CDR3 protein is CASSFQAGANTGELFF. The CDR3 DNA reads TGTGCCAGCAGTTTTCAAGCGGGGGCGAACACCGGGGAGCTGTTTTTT.

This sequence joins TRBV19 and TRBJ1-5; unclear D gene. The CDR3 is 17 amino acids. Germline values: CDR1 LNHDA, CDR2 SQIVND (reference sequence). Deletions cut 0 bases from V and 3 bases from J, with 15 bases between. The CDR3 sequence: CASSIEVTSAINQPQHF. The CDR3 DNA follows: TGTGCCAGTAGTATAGAAGTCACCTCAGCTATCAATCAGCCCCAGCATTTT.

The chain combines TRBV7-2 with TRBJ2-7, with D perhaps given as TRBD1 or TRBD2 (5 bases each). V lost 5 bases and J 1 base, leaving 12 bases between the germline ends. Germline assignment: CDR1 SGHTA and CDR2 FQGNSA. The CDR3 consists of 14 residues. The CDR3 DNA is TGTGCCAGCAGCATCGGGACGGGATCCTACGAGCAGTACTTC. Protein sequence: CASSIGTGSYEQYF.